The rows below give T cell receptor beta chains drawn from one sample of a study of graft-versus-host responses after intestinal transplantation. Profiled with immunoSEQ multiplex PCR; TCRdb holds only in-frame clones, not every one. The data show almost 85,000 clones, 90% to 95% seen once. These receptors' antigens are unknown. Source: unstimulated CD4+ T cells sorted from spleen or lymph node cells, taken before intestinal transplant. The receptors here all came from a human donor who received an intestinal transplant. Each CDR3 is given with its conserved first and last residue.

j_call v_call cdr3_aa
TRBJ1-3 TRBV4-3 CASSHPAGMQAGNTIYF
TRBJ2-2 TRBV7-2 CASSPRWSGDFTGELFF
TRBJ1-1 TRBV18 CASSPLTGDAAFF
TRBJ2-5 TRBV5-1 CASSPVQGTETQYF
TRBJ1-6 TRBV30 CACTIIRGTGTGNSPLHF
TRBJ1-2 TRBV10-3 CAISESTLAGIGYTF
TRBJ2-7 TRBV19 CASRLAGGLYYEQYF
TRBJ1-2 TRBV19 CAGTNRDGGYTF
TRBJ1-5 TRBV19 CASSIGGGGVHQPQHF
TRBJ2-3 TRBV5-1 CASSLAAGSTDTQYF
TRBJ2-3 TRBV9 CASSVEGLAGGRYF
TRBJ2-6 TRBV4-3 CASSQGTGAGGANVLTF
TRBJ2-5 TRBV6-5 CASSVSGTLQETQYF
TRBJ2-1 TRBV12-5 CASGPLLTSSYNEQFF
TRBJ2-3 TRBV5-1 CASSPRGQGYGSDTQYF
TRBJ1-6 TRBV10-2 CASTTRTPDNSPLHF
TRBJ1-2 TRBV19 CASSKSRDRLFYGYTF
TRBJ1-2 TRBV13 CASSATGGATNYGYTF
TRBJ2-3 TRBV6-6 CASSFLADTQYF
TRBJ1-1 TRBV6-6 CASSRGALNTEAFF
TRBJ2-4 TRBV9 CASSVDEGNIQYF
TRBJ1-1 TRBV19 CASSTLIYTEAFF
TRBJ2-3 TRBV2 CASSVMDTQYF
TRBJ2-3 TRBV5-8 CASSLTGGNTDTQYF
TRBJ1-1 TRBV21-1 CASSIGGDRDNTEAFF
TRBJ2-1 TRBV5-1 CASSLSLWDSAEQFF
TRBJ2-7 TRBV7-2 CASSSHYEQYF
TRBJ1-1 TRBV4-3 CASSQDRGTEAFF
TRBJ2-1 TRBV25-1 CASSVLTSGDYNEQFF
TRBJ2-7 TRBV6-1 CASRAGLSYEQYF
TRBJ2-3 TRBV7-2 CASSFGGRTDTQYF
TRBJ2-2 TRBV6-5 CASTPASRATGELFF
TRBJ1-2 TRBV15 CATSSGEGYGYTF
TRBJ1-2 TRBV29-1 CSVDTLGGRGNYGYTF
TRBJ1-4 TRBV7-6 CASSPRALDRGFEKLFF
TRBJ2-5 TRBV11-3 CASSFRRDRFQETQYF
TRBJ2-5 TRBV6-4 CASSDDGTSEKETQYF
TRBJ1-6 TRBV7-9 CASSLDGDSPLHF
TRBJ1-3 TRBV7-6 CASSRSGQAGNTIYF
TRBJ2-3 TRBV5-6 CASSFGQTTDTQYF
TRBJ2-3 TRBV7-8 CASSFTRSTDTQYF
TRBJ1-1 TRBV18 CASSREKTGLTEAFF
TRBJ2-5 TRBV19 CASSMGPSSTQYF
TRBJ2-7 TRBV9 CASSYSADSYEQYF
TRBJ1-2 TRBV27 CASSLSGQGLSGYTF
TRBJ2-4 TRBV30 CAWSPTKNIQYF
TRBJ1-1 TRBV7-9 CASSLSGGGWAEAFF